The T cell receptor beta chain described here comes from a study of cytomegalovirus exposure and HLA in healthy donors (dated by TCRdb to 2017 to 2019). Concerning the study at large: In an earlier analysis of approximately 640 of the donors, around 300 Gb of sequence data and 117 million unique TCR beta sequences from roughly 190 million T cells were reported. In the later analysis, no new phenotypic data were used to find candidate immune exposures; instead, reliance was placed on TCR beta sequences and their occurrence across donors. The T cell repertoires of 666 subjects were profiled by immunosequencing and related to cytomegalovirus serostatus. Along with the approximately 600-subject first cohort, a separate validation cohort of over a hundred different subjects was used. In an earlier analysis of roughly 540 of the donors, high-throughput TCR beta sequencing was used to judge whether each TCR beta V gene segment behaved as functional or pseudogenic. Every discovery cohort repertoire had been produced on one sequencing platform. Among over 350 genotyped donors of the cohort, an average of about 240,000 unique TCR beta nucleotide sequences were sequenced per donor, around 20% of them non-productive. HLA typing covered class I and class II loci at four-digit resolution. Among the roughly 370 genotyped donors, 75% to 90% belonged to the genetic ancestry cluster associated with self-reported Caucasian donors. An early release covering about 600 HLA-typed donors comprised about 290 gigabases of sequencing data and tens of millions of unique TCR sequences. A later analysis re-examined previously published TCR beta repertoires from more than 550 donors and added high-resolution HLA genotyping to investigate patterns of TCR occurrence. Because of strong linkage in the cohort, 4 to 6 DR-DQ haplotypes were treated as single units for association and clustering. To predict cytomegalovirus infection status, the study brought together high-throughput TCR immunosequencing, statistical association of individual TCRs with disease status, and machine learning. The number of typed donors differed by locus: about 620-640 for A, B, C, DRB1 and DQB1; 500 to 550 for DQA1; around 580 for DPA1; and around 490 for DPB1. Donor age, sex, ethnicity and CMV serostatus were compiled together with the repertoire data. The study aimed to test whether cataloging public T cell receptors could reveal signatures of past pathogen exposure. A later genetic analysis took genome-wide SNP genotypes for about 55% of the roughly 670 donors and used that subset as a discovery cohort. General conclusions and limits of the study: The classifier was reported to diagnose cytomegalovirus status with high specificity and sensitivity in both the original cohort and the validation cohort. Most TCR sequences were observed very rarely across donors, whereas some public TCRs were present in many individuals. The presence/absence analyses assumed that sequencing depth was roughly uniform across donors, and that assumption may not be true. In the study, some 160 TCR beta chains were listed as associated with cytomegalovirus. When HLA alleles, especially DR and DQ, strongly co-occurred, attributing TCR associations to individual alleles was difficult. A cluster of highly shared sequence variants was judged likely to be a technical artifact of the sequencing pipeline. In a later genetic analysis, a missense DCLRE1C variant was associated with V-gene and J-gene trimming of TCR beta chains, and the association was replicated in an independent cohort. A further reported finding was that TCR beta sequences accurately predicted the HLA-A and HLA-B alleles for most subjects in the first cohort. This cohort had only TCR beta chains sequenced, and the lack of alpha or paired-chain data limited which features could be detected. A later analysis associated roughly 17,000 TCR beta sequences with specific HLA alleles at a false discovery rate of 0.05. In a later analysis, HLA-associated TCR beta chains showed more clonal expansion and lower generation probabilities than non-associated chains that were equally common. Several of the top co-occurrence clusters appeared to be linked to parvovirus B19, influenza, CMV and Epstein-Barr virus, according to a later analysis. Linkage disequilibrium might explain the correlated functional status among segregating V segments, but an unknown experimental factor could not be ruled out. CMV serostatus was the only immune exposure information available for the cohort. Because HLA typing was unavailable for some donors at each locus, only the typed subset was used in association tests. It was suggested by the authors that the approach could potentially be generalized to other disease states and immunological phenotypes. Some IMGT-functional V segments, including TRBV6-2 and TRBV6-3, could not be told apart with the 87-base-pair reads, so those segments were excluded. Roughly 17 rarely observed V segments, including chromosome 9 orphons, were excluded from the earlier analysis of several hundred of the donors because counts were too low. In a later analysis, most CMV-associated TCR beta chains were found to appear HLA-restricted, with HLA associations seemingly driven largely by CMV exposure. In an earlier analysis of around 500 of the donors, most TCR beta V segments appeared in productive rearrangements about 90% or about 30% of the time, broadly matching IMGT annotations. Compared with the approximately 720-donor mean, donors in an Asian-associated ancestry cluster had fewer N-insertions in productive TCRs, according to a later genetic analysis. In a later analysis, TCR association rates were found to vary across HLA loci, with the most associated TCRs seen for DRB1 alleles and the fewest for HLA-C alleles. A few of the identified cytomegalovirus-associated TCR beta chains were confirmed in vitro to be specific for cytomegalovirus antigens.

A distance of 9 bases separates the germline ends of V and J, which lose 0 bases and 4 bases respectively. The CDR3 has 14 amino acids, counting the end cysteine and phenylalanine. The CDR3 DNA has 42 bases and is translated from base 1. CDR1 and CDR2 are drawn from the germline V gene: LGHNA, YSLEER. The cohort comprised 710 or so healthy bone marrow donors. At the time of sampling, every cohort member was nominally healthy, though immune exposures that went unrecorded were likely present. The donor tested CMV seronegative and was one of the 352 seronegative cohort members. A peripheral blood sample was provided by each donor, and peripheral blood mononuclear cells were used for TCR beta sequencing. Genomic DNA was extracted from the blood cell samples with the Qiagen DNeasy Blood Extraction Kit. A word on this clone: Its antigen target is currently unknown. The sample holds no much larger clone one base away, and base qualities are not on file.

Libraries were made using the immunoSEQ multiplex PCR assay. For the multiplex PCR, a mixture combining 60 forward primers for TCR Vbeta segments and 13 reverse primers for TCR Jbeta segments was used. The CDR3 region of rearranged TCR beta genes was amplified from genomic DNA by a multiplex PCR assay. On the Illumina HiSeq System, the amplified TCR beta libraries were sequenced as 87-base-pair reads. Per the authors' processing: In a later analysis, tens of millions of unique TCR beta chains were counted across the roughly 610 repertoires, and roughly 11 million of these chains were shared by at least two donors. A nearest-neighbor algorithm error-corrected the raw reads and collapsed the reads into unique sequences, merging closely related sequences to remove PCR and sequencing errors. To assign V, D and J gene segments, CDR3 sequences were aligned to IMGT reference sequences. For a sequence to be retained, a match of at least six nucleotides to both a V gene segment and a J gene segment was required. A rearrangement counted as productive if the CDR3 had no stop codons and remained in frame with V and J, and every other rearrangement counted as non-productive. CDR3 was defined by IMGT convention, running from the second conserved V-encoded cysteine to the conserved J-encoded phenylalanine. The earlier analysis of some 550 of the donors excluded any sequence lacking an unambiguous match to a single V gene segment. An earlier analysis of 587 of the donors called V segments functional above 56.7% productive rearrangements and segregating when the between-donor standard deviation exceeded 5%. To diagnose cytomegalovirus status from the catalog of TCR beta chain sequences, a statistical classification framework was built. In a later analysis, TCR nucleotide sequences were compared against IMGT/GENE-DB human TR gene sequences so that V and J genes could be assigned. In a later analysis, CDR3 sequences and most-parsimonious VDJ recombination scenarios were assigned using the TCRdist pipeline. In a later analysis, each TCR beta chain was defined by its CDR3 amino acid sequence together with its V-gene family, and reads without a unique V-gene family were excluded. A later analysis removed over 500 highly shared, low-generation-probability nucleotide sequences to deal with suspected cross-contamination and a sequencing artifact. In a later analysis, a clonal expansion index was calculated for each public chain from normalized within-repertoire ranks of inferred template counts. In a later analysis, generation probabilities were computed with a VDJ recombination model fitted to out-of-frame rearrangements, and the resulting probabilities were checked against IGoR. Hypergeometric tests were used in a later analysis to score TCR-TCR, TCR-HLA and TCR-CMV co-occurrence, with a repertoire-size bias correction applied to the TCR pairs. False discovery rates were estimated in a later analysis by permuting HLA or CMV assignments 20 times. In a later analysis, co-occurring TCRs were grouped using DBSCAN, with TCRdist sequence similarity added in when clustering inside HLA-allele-positive subsets. Repertoires with fewer than 30,000 or more than 120,000 public chains were left out of co-occurrence clustering, as were four to six repertoires with anomalous nucleotide sharing. Not all clones reach the TCRdb copy of this immuneACCESS table, which keeps in-frame sequences only. Checked studies attribute under half of the gap to unresolved V genes and leave the rest unexplained. That table furnishes V, J and clone size, whereas the DNA furnished D and trimming. The sample profile shows some 130,000 clones; 65% to 85% of them were found once. The top ten constitute approximately 1.2% of the sample.

The receptor's source is a boy between 10 and 17 years old in good health and CMV-seronegative. The rearranged chain carries TRBV4-3 and TRBJ2-5, with the D gene call left open. The sequencing sample was made of PBMCs. The encoded CDR3 is CASSQDTIAETQYF. Read as DNA, the sequence is TGCGCCAGCAGCCAAGACACGATAGCAGAGACCCAGTACTTC.